These 9 T cell receptor beta chains were all obtained from the same sample, sequenced in a study of T cell changes during pregnancy in multiple sclerosis. Sequenced by immunoSEQ multiplex PCR; TCRdb stores in-frame clones only, minus some. The table has approximately 130,000 clones, roughly 96% seen once. This specimen was peripheral blood, taken after pregnancy. The receptors shown here come from a female donor with multiple sclerosis, enrolled in a pregnancy study.

The V call is TRBV18, the J call TRBJ2-7, with a possible D match to TRBD1 (5 bases). Per germline, CDR1 KGHSH and CDR2 LQKENI. This CDR3 comprises 15 residues. Trimming shortened V by 3 bases and J by 4 bases, and 16 bases separated the two germline ends. CDR3 sequence: CASSPDSAPGYEQYF. CDR3 bases: TGTGCCAGCTCACCCGACAGCGCCCCGGGTTACGAGCAGTACTTC.

The chain recombines TRBV2 with TRBJ1-5; 12 bases are shared with TRBD1. CDR3 length: 15 amino acids. V lost 6 bases, J lost 6 bases, and 6 bases stayed unmatched. CDR1 is SNHLY and CDR2 is FYNNEI in the germline V gene. CDR3 region: CASRTGTGGTQPQHF. The DNA for the CDR3 is TGTGCCAGCAGAACCGGGACAGGGGGCACTCAGCCCCAGCATTTT.

This chain uses TRBV6-1 with TRBJ2-7, with TRBD2 as a possible D gene (6 bases). Germline V CDR1 and CDR2: MNHNS, SASEGT. V was pared by 2 bases and J by 2 bases, with 10 bases between. The CDR3 loop spans 14 amino acids. CDR3 in DNA: TGTGCCAGCAGTGAAATATGGGGGGCCTACGAGCAGTACTTC. Its protein product is CASSEIWGAYEQYF.

The chain combines TRBV29-1 with TRBJ2-7, with 8 bases aligning to TRBD2. The CDR3 extends over 15 amino acids. Trimming at V came to 3 bases and at J to 2 bases, leaving 9 bases not matched to a gene. From germline, CDR1 is SQVTM and CDR2 ANQGSEA. The CDR3 coding sequence is TGCAGCGTTGAGGAGAGGGGGACTAGTACCTACGAGCAGTACTTC. Its translation is CSVEERGTSTYEQYF.

The chain couples TRBV15 to TRBJ2-7; D possibly corresponds to TRBD1 (5 bases). Trimming took 0 bases from V and 2 from J, leaving 11 bases between them. This CDR3 region has 15 residues. From germline, CDR1 is LNHNV and CDR2 YYDKDF (reference sequence). In DNA form, the CDR3 reads TGTGCCACCAGCAGAGATTGGGGCCAAACCTACGAGCAGTACTTC. Amino acid sequence: CATSRDWGQTYEQYF. The variable domain in full, completed from reference TRBV15 and TRBJ2-7, reads DAMVIQNPRYQVTQFGKPVTLSCSQTLNHNVMYWYQQKSSQAPKLLFHYYDKDFNNEADTPDNFQSRRPNTSFCFLDIRSPGLGDTAMYLCATSRDWGQTYEQYFGPGTRLTVT.

The J gene is TRBJ2-7, the V gene TRBV6-5, with D perhaps matching TRBD2 (6 bases). The V end lost 2 bases, the J end lost 7 bases, and 12 bases lay between the germline ends. The germline V gene has CDR1 MNHEY and CDR2 SVGAGI. The CDR3 runs 13 residues. Here the CDR3 reads CASSYGRSGEQYF. As DNA, the CDR3 is TGTGCCAGCAGTTACGGGAGGTCGGGGGAGCAGTACTTC.

The CDR3 is CASTEASNYGYTF. CDR3 sequence (DNA): TGTGCCAGCACCGAAGCGTCTAACTATGGCTACACCTTC. The V gene is TRBV28, the J gene TRBJ1-2, with D unclear. Deletions cut 7 bases from V and 0 bases from J, with 9 bases between. Germline CDR1 reads MDHEN; CDR2 reads SYDVKM. CDR3 size: 13 residues.

This clone was observed a few times. V usage is TRBV28 and J usage is TRBJ2-2; TRBD2 aligns across 8 bases. V shed 5 bases and J 8 bases; nucleotides not matched to a gene: 7. The CDR3 has 14 residues. Germline CDR1 reads MDHEN; CDR2 reads SYDVKM. The DNA of the CDR3 is TGTGCCAGCAGTAAAGGACTAGCTCTGGGGGAGCTGTTTTTT. Translation: CASSKGLALGELFF.

The rearrangement joins TRBV5-4 to TRBJ2-7, with TRBD2 matching over 15 bases. The CDR3 is 17 residues long. The junction had 9 bases not matched to a gene; V was cut back by 4 bases and J by 4 bases. Germline assignment: CDR1 SGHNT and CDR2 YYREEE (reference sequence). The CDR3 region is CASSPGLAGGGTYEQYF. In DNA, the CDR3 is TGTGCCAGCAGCCCGGGACTAGCGGGAGGAGGGACTTACGAGCAGTACTTC.